A single T cell receptor beta chain is shown here with its context. Antigen: not known. This sample was taken from a study of Ad26.COV2.S vaccination and SARS-CoV-2 variants. Across the whole study: Ad26.COV2.S arm of COV1001 included the donor. Findings and caveats of the study: It was found that vaccine and placebo recipients had similar non-spike TCR breadth.

Germline CDR1 is LGHNA and CDR2 is YNFKEQ. Trimming took off 0 bases at V and 0 bases at J, with 12 bases between the two ends. This CDR3 has 16 amino acids. Assay used: immunoSEQ multiplex PCR; TCRdb lists only in-frame clones, some missing. The top ten hold under 4% of the sample, which has about 280,000 clones, about 89% seen once. Treatment meaning: some 19 received Ad26.COV2.S at low or high dose, single or two shots; several received placebo; per-sample allocation not given. Each sample was drawn 63 days after the first injection (of vaccine or placebo). The sequence was obtained from a person between 18 and 65 years old who received the Ad26.COV2.S COVID-19 vaccine or a placebo. Here the sequenced sample was peripheral blood, taken in a trial of Ad26.COV2.S vaccine versus placebo. This chain links TRBV4-2 with TRBJ2-7; maybe TRBD2 (6 bases). The CDR3 region is CASSQDPAGSSYEQYF. CDR3 DNA: TGTGCCAGCAGCCAAGATCCAGCCGGGAGCTCCTACGAGCAGTACTTC.